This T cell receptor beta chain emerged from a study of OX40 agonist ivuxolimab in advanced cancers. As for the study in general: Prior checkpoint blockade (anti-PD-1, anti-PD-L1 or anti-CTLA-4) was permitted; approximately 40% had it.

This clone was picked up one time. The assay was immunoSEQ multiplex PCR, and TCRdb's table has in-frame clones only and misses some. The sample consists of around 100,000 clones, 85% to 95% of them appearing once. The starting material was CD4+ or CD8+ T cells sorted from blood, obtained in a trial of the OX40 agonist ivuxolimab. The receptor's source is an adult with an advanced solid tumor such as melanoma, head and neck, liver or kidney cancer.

CDR3 region: CASSSWDSSGEQFF. CDR3 bases: TGTGCCAGTAGTTCCTGGGACTCCTCAGGGGAGCAGTTCTTC. The J gene is TRBJ2-1, the V gene TRBV19, with a possible D match to TRBD2 (6 bases). V was shortened by 5 bases and J by 10 bases, with 18 bases between the two germline ends. Germline V gene sequence: CDR1 LNHDA, CDR2 SQIVND (reference sequence). This CDR3 has 14 residues.